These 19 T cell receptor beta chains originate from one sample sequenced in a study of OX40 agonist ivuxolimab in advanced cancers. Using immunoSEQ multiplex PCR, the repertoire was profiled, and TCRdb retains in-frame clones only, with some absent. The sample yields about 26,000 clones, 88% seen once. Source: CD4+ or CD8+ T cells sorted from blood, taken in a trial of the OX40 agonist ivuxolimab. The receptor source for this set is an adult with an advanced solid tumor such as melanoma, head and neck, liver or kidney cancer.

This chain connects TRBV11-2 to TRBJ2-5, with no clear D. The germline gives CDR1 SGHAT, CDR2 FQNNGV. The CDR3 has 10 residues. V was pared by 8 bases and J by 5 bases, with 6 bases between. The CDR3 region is CASDGETQYF. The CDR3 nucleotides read TGTGCCAGCGACGGGGAGACCCAGTACTTC.

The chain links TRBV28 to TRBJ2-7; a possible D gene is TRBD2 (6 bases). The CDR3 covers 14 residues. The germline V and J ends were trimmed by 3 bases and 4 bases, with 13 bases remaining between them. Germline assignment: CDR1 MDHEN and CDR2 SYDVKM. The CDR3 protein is CASSLVAGWYEQYF. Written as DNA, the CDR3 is TGTGCCAGCAGTTTGGTCGCGGGGTGGTACGAGCAGTACTTC.

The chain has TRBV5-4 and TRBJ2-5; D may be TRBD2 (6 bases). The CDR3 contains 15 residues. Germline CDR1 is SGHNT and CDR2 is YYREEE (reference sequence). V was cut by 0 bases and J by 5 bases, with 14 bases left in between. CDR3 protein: CASSLVPDAGETQYF. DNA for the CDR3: TGTGCCAGCAGCTTGGTACCCGATGCGGGGGAGACCCAGTACTTC.

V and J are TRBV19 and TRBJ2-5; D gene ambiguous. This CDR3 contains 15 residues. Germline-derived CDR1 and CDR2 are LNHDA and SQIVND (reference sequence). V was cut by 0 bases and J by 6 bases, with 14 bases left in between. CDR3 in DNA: TGTGCCAGTAGTATAGACCCGGGCCCAACGAAGACCCAGTACTTC. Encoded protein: CASSIDPGPTKTQYF.

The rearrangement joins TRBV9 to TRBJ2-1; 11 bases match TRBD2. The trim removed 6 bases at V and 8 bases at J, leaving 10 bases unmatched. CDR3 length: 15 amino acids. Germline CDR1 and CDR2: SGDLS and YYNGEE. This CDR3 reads CASNTGLAGEDEQFF. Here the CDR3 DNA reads TGTGCCAGCAACACTGGACTAGCGGGTGAGGATGAGCAGTTCTTC.

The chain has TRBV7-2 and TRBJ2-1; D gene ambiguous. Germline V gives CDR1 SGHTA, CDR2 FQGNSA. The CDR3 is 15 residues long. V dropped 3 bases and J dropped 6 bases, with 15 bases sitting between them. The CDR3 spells CASSFRPLLGNEQFF. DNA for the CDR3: TGTGCCAGCAGCTTTAGACCCCTCCTAGGCAATGAGCAGTTCTTC.

The CDR3 DNA reads as TGTGCCAGCAGCTTAGTGCGGTGGACAGGGGGCAACACCGGGGAGCTGTTTTTT. This sequence encodes CASSLVRWTGGNTGELFF. This rearrangement joins TRBV11-2 to TRBJ2-2; 11 positions agree with TRBD1. This CDR3 has 18 amino acids. The germline V gene encodes CDR1 SGHAT and CDR2 FQNNGV. The V segment lost 1 base and the J segment 2 bases; nucleotides outside the gene matches: 6.

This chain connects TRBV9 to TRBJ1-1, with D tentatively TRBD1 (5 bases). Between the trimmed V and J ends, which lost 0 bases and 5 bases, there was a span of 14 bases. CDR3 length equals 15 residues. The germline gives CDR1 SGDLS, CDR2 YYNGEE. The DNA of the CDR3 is TGTGCCAGCAGCGTAGCCCGGGGGATGGGGACTGAAGCTTTCTTT. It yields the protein CASSVARGMGTEAFF.

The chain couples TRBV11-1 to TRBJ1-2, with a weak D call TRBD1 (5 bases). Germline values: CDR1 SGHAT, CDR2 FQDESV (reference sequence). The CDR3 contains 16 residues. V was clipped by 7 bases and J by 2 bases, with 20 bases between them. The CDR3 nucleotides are TGTGCCAGCACCGAGCAGGGTGGAACAGGAAACTATGGCTACACCTTC. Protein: CASTEQGGTGNYGYTF.

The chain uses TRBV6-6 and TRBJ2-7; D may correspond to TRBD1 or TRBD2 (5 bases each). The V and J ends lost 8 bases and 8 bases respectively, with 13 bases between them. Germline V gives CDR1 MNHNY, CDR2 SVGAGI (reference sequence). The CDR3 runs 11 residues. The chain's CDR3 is CASSSLGQQYF. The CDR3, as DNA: TGTGCCAGCTCGTCCCTGGGACAGCAGTACTTC.

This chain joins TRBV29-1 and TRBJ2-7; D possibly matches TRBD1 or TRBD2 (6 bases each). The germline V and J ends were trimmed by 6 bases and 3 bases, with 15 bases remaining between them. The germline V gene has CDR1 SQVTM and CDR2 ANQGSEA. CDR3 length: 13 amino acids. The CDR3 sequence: CSVLGGQIYEQYF. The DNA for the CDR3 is TGCAGCGTCCTGGGGGGACAAATCTACGAGCAGTACTTC.

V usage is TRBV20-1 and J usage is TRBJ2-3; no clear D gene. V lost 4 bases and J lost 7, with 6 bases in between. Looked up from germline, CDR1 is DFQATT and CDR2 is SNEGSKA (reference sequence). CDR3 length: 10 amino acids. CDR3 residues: CSAMINTQYF. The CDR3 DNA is TGCAGTGCTATGATAAATACGCAGTATTTT.

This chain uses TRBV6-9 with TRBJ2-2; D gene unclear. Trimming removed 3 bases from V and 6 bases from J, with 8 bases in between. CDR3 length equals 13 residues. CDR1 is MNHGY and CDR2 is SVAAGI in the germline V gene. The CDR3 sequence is CASSYSSSGELFF. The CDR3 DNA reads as TGTGCCAGCAGTTACTCGAGCTCCGGGGAGCTGTTTTTT.

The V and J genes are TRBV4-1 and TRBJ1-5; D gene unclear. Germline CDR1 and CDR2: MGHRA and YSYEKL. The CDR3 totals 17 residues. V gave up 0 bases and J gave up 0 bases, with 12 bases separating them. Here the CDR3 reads CASSQESSQYSNQPQHF. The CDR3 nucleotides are TGCGCCAGCAGCCAAGAAAGCTCACAATATAGCAATCAGCCCCAGCATTTT.

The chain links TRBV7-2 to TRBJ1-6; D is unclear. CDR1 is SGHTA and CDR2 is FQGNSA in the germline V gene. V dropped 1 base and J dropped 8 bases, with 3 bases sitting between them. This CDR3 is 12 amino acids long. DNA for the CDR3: TGTGCCAGCAGCTTAGGAGATTCACCCCTCCACTTT. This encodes CASSLGDSPLHF.

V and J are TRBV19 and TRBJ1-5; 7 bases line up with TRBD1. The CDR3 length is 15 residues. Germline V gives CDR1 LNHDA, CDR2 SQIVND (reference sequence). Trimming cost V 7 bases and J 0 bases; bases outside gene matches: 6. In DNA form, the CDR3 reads TGTGCCAGTAACCCGGACAGGCATAGCAATCAGCCCCAGCATTTT. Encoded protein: CASNPDRHSNQPQHF.

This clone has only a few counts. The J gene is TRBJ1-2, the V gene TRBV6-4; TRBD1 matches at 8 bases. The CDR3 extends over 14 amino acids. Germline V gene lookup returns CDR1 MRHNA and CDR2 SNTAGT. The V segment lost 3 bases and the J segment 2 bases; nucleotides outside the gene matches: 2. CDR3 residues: CASSENRGNYGYTF. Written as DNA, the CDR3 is TGTGCCAGCAGTGAGAACAGGGGGAACTATGGCTACACCTTC.

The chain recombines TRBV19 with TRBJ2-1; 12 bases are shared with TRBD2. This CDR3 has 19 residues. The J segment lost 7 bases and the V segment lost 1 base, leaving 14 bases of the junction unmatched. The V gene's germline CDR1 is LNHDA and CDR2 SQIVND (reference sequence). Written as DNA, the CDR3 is TGTGCCAGTAGTATAGTTGAGGTGCTAGCGGGAGGGCCAGTAAATGAGCAGTTCTTC. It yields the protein CASSIVEVLAGGPVNEQFF.

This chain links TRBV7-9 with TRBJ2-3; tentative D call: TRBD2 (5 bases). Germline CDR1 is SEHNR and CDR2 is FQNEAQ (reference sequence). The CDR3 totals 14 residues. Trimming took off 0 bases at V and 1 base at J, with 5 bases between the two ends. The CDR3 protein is CASSLAGGTDTQYF. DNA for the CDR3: TGTGCCAGCAGCTTAGCCGGGGGCACAGATACGCAGTATTTT.